These 13 T cell receptor beta chains came from one sample sequenced in a study of shared clonotypes between healthy human individuals. The protocol was immunoSEQ multiplex PCR, while the TCRdb copy is restricted to in-frame clones and leaves out a portion. The data hold just over 2,000,000 clones, with approximately 94% observed a single time. In the naive CD8 group, cells lacked CD45RO and were positively selected for CCR7, so terminally differentiated effector memory CD45RA+ cells were left out. Sequencing was carried out using naive CD8+ T cells sorted from blood. Source of these receptors: a man between 18 and 35 years old in good health.

The chain carries TRBV10-3 and TRBJ2-3; TRBD2 matches at 13 bases. Trimming removed 4 bases from V and 1 base from J; junction bases left unmatched: 5. This CDR3 has 17 amino acids. The germline V gene has CDR1 ENHRY and CDR2 SYGVKD. CDR3 coding DNA: TGTGCCATCAGTGCACTAGCGGGAGGGCCGGGCACAGATACGCAGTATTTT. This sequence encodes CAISALAGGPGTDTQYF.

On this clone: Additional DNA sequences in this sample encode the identical CDR3. The V gene is TRBV19, the J gene TRBJ2-7; 7 positions match TRBD1. Germline V gene sequence: CDR1 LNHDA, CDR2 SQIVND (reference sequence). The CDR3 runs 14 residues. With V trimmed by 5 bases and J by 1 base, 5 bases remained unmatched. The CDR3 sequence: CASSLDRESYEQYF. CDR3 sequence (DNA): TGTGCCAGTAGTCTCGACAGGGAGTCCTACGAGCAGTACTTC. Full variable domain (remainder filled in from reference TRBV19 and TRBJ2-7): DGGITQSPKYLFRKEGQNVTLSCEQNLNHDAMYWYRQDPGQGLRLIYYSQIVNDFQKGDIAEGYSVSREKKESFPLTVTSAQKNPTAFYLCASSLDRESYEQYFGPGTRLTVT.

CDR3 sequence reads: CASSLGQDLGNGYTF. CDR3 in DNA: TGTGCCAGCAGCTTAGGACAGGACCTAGGGAATGGCTACACCTTC. The J gene is TRBJ1-2, the V gene TRBV7-9, with D possibly TRBD1 on 6 matching bases. Germline-derived CDR1 and CDR2 are SEHNR and FQNEAQ (reference sequence). Deletions cut 1 base from V and 6 bases from J, with 15 bases between. This CDR3 comprises 15 residues.

This clone was recorded only once. The rearrangement links TRBV10-2 to TRBJ2-7, with D maybe TRBD1 (5 bases). Trimming stripped 9 bases from V and 2 bases from J, with 11 bases between. This CDR3 comprises 12 residues. Germline V lookup: CDR1 WSHSY, CDR2 SAAADI. CDR3 region: CASKGAAYEQYF. The CDR3 region has the DNA TGCGCCAGTAAAGGGGCAGCCTACGAGCAGTACTTC.

V gene TRBV15 combines with J gene TRBJ1-1; D is uncertain. CDR3 length: 17 amino acids. Trimming left V 0 bases short and J 5 bases short, with 19 bases between. CDR1 and CDR2 from the germline V gene are LNHNV and YYDKDF (reference sequence). The CDR3 DNA reads as TGTGCCACCAGCAGAGATCTTAGCTTGGAGGGTCGGACTGAAGCTTTCTTT. Its translation is CATSRDLSLEGRTEAFF. Combining the CDR3 with reference TRBV15 and TRBJ1-1 gives the whole variable domain DAMVIQNPRYQVTQFGKPVTLSCSQTLNHNVMYWYQQKSSQAPKLLFHYYDKDFNNEADTPDNFQSRRPNTSFCFLDIRSPGLGDTAMYLCATSRDLSLEGRTEAFFGQGTRLTVV.

This chain uses TRBV11-2 with TRBJ2-7; TRBD1 aligns across 8 bases. The CDR3 extends over 15 amino acids. From germline, CDR1 is SGHAT and CDR2 FQNNGV. With V trimmed by 3 bases and J by 2 bases, 6 bases remained unmatched. In DNA form, the CDR3 reads TGTGCCAGCAGCTTTAGCACGGACAGGGCCTACGAGCAGTACTTC. It specifies CASSFSTDRAYEQYF.

The chain links TRBV7-9 to TRBJ2-1; tentative D call: TRBD1 (5 bases). This CDR3 has 11 amino acids. The V gene's germline CDR1 is SEHNR and CDR2 FQNEAQ (reference sequence). The V and J ends lost 2 bases and 14 bases respectively, with 10 bases between them. The CDR3 region has the DNA TGTGCCAGCAGCTTAAGGGGCCAGAAGTTCTTC. Its protein is CASSLRGQKFF.

V usage is TRBV2 and J usage is TRBJ1-1, with D perhaps TRBD1 (6 bases). The CDR3 is 10 residues long. Per the germline V gene, CDR1 is SNHLY and CDR2 is FYNNEI. The V end was cut by 9 bases, the J end by 6 bases, with 8 bases between. CDR3 sequence: CARQGPEAFF. The CDR3 coding sequence is TGTGCCAGACAGGGACCTGAAGCTTTCTTT.

The V and J genes are TRBV10-1 and TRBJ2-3; 12 positions agree with TRBD2. CDR3 size: 15 residues. Per germline, CDR1 WNHNN and CDR2 SYGVQD (reference sequence). With V trimmed by 5 bases and J by 4 bases, 4 bases remained unmatched. CDR3: CASSWTSGIPDTQYF. CDR3 nucleotides: TGCGCCAGCAGTTGGACTAGCGGGATACCAGATACGCAGTATTTT.

The J gene is TRBJ1-5, the V gene TRBV11-2; D uncertain. The V gene lost 1 base and the J gene lost 7 bases, with 11 bases spanning the gap. This CDR3 contains 14 residues. Germline V gene data show CDR1 as SGHAT and CDR2 as FQNNGV. CDR3 region: CASSLGTAGQPQHF. The CDR3 DNA sequence: TGTGCCAGCAGCTTAGGGACGGCCGGGCAGCCCCAGCATTTT.

About this clone itself: Other DNA sequences in this specimen translate into the identical CDR3. The V and J genes are TRBV9 and TRBJ2-7; no clear D. V lost 0 bases and J lost 0, with 10 bases in between. Per germline, CDR1 SGDLS and CDR2 YYNGEE. This CDR3 has 15 amino acids. This CDR3 is CASSVGTAVSYEQYF. CDR3 sequence (DNA): TGTGCCAGCAGCGTAGGGACGGCCGTCTCCTACGAGCAGTACTTC.

The CDR3 nucleotides read TGCGCCAGCAGCCAAGATCGTTGGGACGTGTCCTATAATTCACCCCTCCACTTT. Translating it yields CASSQDRWDVSYNSPLHF. The chain carries TRBV4-1 and TRBJ1-6; the D gene is possibly TRBD1 (5 bases). Germline V gene data show CDR1 as MGHRA and CDR2 as YSYEKL. Trimming removed 0 bases from V and 1 base from J, with 13 bases in between. CDR3 size: 18 residues.

The DNA of the CDR3 is TGTGCCACCAGCAGAGTTCCCCCTAGCGGGAGGGGAGTAAGGCAGTTCTTC. The encoded protein is CATSRVPPSGRGVRQFF. The V and J genes are TRBV15 and TRBJ2-1, with 12 bases aligning to TRBD2. The V and J ends lost 1 base and 12 bases, in that order; junction bases with no gene match: 13. Germline assignment: CDR1 LNHNV and CDR2 YYDKDF (reference sequence). The CDR3 consists of 17 residues.